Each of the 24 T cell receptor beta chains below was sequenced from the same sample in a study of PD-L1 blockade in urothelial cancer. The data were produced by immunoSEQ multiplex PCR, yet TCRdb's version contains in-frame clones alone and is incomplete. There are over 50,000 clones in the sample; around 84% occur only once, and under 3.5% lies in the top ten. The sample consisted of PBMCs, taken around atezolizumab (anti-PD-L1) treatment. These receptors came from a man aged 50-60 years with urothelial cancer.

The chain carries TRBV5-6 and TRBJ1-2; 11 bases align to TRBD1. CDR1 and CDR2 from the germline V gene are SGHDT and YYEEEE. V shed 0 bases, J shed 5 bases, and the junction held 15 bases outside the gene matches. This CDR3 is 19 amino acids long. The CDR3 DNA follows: TGTGCCAGCAGCTTGGGACTCCGAGGGACAGGGGGGAACCCTTATGGCTACACCTTC. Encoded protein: CASSLGLRGTGGNPYGYTF.

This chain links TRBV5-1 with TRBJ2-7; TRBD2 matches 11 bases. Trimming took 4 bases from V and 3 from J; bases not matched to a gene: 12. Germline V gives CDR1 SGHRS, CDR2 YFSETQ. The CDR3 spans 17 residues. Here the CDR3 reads CASSLSGRVSSSYEQYF. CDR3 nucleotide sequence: TGCGCCAGCAGCCTTAGCGGGAGGGTCTCTTCGAGCTACGAGCAGTACTTC.

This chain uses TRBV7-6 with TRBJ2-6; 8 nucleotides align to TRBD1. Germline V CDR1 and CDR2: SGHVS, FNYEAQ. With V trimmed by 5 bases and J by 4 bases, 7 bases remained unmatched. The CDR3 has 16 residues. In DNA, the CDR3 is TGTGCCAGCAGCCCTCTTCAGGGGGCCGGGGCCAACGTCCTGACTTTC. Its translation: CASSPLQGAGANVLTF.

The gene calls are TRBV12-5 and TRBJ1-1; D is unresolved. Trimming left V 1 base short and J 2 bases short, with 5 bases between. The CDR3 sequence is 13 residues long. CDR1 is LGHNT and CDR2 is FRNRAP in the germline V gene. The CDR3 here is CASGLGGNTEAFF. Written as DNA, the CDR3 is TGTGCTAGTGGTTTGGGAGGCAACACTGAAGCTTTCTTT.

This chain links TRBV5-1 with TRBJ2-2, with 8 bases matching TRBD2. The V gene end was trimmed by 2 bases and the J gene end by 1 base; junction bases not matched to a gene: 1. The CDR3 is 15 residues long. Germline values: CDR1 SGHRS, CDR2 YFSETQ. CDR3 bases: TGCGCCAGCAGCTTCACTAGCGGGAACACCGGGGAGCTGTTTTTT. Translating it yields CASSFTSGNTGELFF.

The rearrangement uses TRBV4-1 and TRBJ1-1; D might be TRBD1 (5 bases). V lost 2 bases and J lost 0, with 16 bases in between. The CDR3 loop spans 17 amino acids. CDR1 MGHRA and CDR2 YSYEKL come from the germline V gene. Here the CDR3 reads CASSQYPETVMNTEAFF. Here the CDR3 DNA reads TGCGCCAGCAGCCAATACCCCGAGACAGTTATGAACACTGAAGCTTTCTTT.

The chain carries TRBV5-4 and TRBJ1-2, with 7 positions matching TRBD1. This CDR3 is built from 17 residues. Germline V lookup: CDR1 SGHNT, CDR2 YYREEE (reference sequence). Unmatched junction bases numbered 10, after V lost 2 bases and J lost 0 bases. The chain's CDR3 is CASSFLTGTATNYGYTF. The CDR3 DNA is TGTGCCAGCAGCTTTCTTACCGGGACAGCTACTAACTATGGCTACACCTTC.

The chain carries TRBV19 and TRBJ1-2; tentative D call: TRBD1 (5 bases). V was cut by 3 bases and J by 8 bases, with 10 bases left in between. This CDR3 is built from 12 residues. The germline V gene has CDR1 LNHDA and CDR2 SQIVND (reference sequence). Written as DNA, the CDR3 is TGTGCCAGTAGTATCCGGGGGAGCGGCTACACCTTC. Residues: CASSIRGSGYTF.

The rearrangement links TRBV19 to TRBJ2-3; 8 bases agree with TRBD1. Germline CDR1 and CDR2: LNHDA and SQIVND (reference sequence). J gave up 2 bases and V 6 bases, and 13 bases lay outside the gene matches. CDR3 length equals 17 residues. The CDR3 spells CASSPFYQGADTDTQYF. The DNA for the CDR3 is TGTGCCAGTAGCCCTTTCTACCAGGGGGCCGACACAGATACGCAGTATTTT.

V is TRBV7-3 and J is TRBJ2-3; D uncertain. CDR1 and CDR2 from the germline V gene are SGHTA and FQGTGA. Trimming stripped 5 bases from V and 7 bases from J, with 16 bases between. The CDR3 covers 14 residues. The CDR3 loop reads CASSPDPSGHTQYF. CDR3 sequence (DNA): TGTGCCAGCAGCCCAGACCCCAGTGGGCATACGCAGTATTTT.

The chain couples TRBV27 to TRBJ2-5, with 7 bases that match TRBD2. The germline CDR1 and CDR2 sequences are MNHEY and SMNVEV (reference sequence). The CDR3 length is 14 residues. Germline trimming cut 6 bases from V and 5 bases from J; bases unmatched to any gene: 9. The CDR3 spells CASSSRRGGETQYF. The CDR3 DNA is TGTGCCAGCAGCTCGCGGAGGGGAGGGGAGACCCAGTACTTC.

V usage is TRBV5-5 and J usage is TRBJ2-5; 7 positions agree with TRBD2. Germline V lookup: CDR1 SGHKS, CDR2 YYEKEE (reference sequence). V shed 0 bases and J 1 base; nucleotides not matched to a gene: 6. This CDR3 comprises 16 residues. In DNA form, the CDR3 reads TGTGCCAGCAGCTTGGAGACGGGAGGTCCCCAAGAGACCCAGTACTTC. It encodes CASSLETGGPQETQYF. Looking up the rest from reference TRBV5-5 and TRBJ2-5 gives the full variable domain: DAGVTQSPTHLIKTRGQQVTLRCSPISGHKSVSWYQQVLGQGPQFIFQYYEKEERGRGNFPDRFSARQFPNYSSELNVNALLLGDSALYLCASSLETGGPQETQYFGPGTRLLVL.

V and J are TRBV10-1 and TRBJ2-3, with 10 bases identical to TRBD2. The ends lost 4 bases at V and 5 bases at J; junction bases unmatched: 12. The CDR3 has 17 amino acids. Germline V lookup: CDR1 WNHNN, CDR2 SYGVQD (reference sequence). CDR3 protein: CASSGSPAGGPGDTQYF. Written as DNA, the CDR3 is TGCGCCAGCAGTGGAAGTCCAGCGGGAGGGCCCGGAGATACGCAGTATTTT.

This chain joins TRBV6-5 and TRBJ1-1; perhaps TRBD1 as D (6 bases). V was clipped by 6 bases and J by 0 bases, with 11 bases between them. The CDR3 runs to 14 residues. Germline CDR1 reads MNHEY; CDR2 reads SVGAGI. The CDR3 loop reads CASRVPGVNTEAFF. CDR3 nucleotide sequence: TGTGCCAGCAGAGTCCCAGGGGTGAACACTGAAGCTTTCTTT.

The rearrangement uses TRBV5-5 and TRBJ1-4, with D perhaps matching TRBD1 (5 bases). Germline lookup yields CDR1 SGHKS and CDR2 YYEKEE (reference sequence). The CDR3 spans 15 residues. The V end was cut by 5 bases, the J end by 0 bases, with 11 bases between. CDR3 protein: CASRRSGSTNEKLFF. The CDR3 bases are TGTGCCAGCAGGCGCTCAGGGTCAACTAATGAAAAACTGTTTTTT.

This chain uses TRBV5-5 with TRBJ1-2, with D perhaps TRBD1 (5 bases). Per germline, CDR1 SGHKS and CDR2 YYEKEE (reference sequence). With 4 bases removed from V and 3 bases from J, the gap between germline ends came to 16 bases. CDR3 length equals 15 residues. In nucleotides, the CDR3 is TGTGCCAGCAGCCCGGGCTTGTCCAGGGACTATGGCTACACCTTC. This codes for CASSPGLSRDYGYTF.

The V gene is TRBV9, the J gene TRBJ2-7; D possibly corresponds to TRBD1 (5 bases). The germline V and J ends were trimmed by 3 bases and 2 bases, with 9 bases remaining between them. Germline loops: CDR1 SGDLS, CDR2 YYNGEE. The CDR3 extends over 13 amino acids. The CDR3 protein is CASSGGPAYEQYF. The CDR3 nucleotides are TGTGCCAGCAGCGGGGGCCCTGCCTACGAGCAGTACTTC.

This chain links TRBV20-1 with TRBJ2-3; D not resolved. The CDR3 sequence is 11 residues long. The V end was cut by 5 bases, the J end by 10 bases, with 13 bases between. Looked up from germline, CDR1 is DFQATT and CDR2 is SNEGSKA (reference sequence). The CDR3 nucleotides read TGCAGTGCTCCCGTCCCTGCGGCGCAGTATTTT. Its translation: CSAPVPAAQYF.

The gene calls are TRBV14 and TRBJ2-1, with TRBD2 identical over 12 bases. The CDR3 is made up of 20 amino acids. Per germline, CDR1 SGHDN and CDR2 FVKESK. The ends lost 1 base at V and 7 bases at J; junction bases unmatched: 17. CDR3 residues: CASSQVPASGRVYLVNEQFF. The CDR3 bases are TGTGCCAGCAGCCAAGTTCCGGCTAGCGGGAGGGTATACCTAGTGAATGAGCAGTTCTTC. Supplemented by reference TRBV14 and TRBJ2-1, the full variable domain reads EAGVTQFPSHSVIEKGQTVTLRCDPISGHDNLYWYRRVMGKEIKFLLHFVKESKQDESGMPNNRFLAERTGGTYSTLKVQPAELEDSGVYFCASSQVPASGRVYLVNEQFFGPGTRLTVL.

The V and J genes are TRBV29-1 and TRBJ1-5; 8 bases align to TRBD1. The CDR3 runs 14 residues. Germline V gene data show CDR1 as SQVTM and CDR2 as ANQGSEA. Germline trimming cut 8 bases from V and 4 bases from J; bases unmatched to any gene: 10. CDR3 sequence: CSFQQGVTNQPQHF. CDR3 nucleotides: TGCAGCTTCCAACAGGGGGTTACTAATCAGCCCCAGCATTTT.

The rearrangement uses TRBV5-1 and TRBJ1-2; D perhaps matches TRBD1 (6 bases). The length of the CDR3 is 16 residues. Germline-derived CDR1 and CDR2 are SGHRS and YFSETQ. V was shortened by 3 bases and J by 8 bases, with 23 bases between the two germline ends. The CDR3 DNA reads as TGCGCCAGCAGCTGGCGGGGGCCGGGGGGCCAAGGAGGCTACACCTTC. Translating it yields CASSWRGPGGQGGYTF.

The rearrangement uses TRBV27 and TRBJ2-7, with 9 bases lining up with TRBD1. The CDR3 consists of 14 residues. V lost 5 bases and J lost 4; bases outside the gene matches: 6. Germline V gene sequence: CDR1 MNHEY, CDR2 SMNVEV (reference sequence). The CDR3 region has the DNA TGTGCCAGCAGTCCTAGGGACAGGGCGTACGAGCAGTACTTC. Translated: CASSPRDRAYEQYF.

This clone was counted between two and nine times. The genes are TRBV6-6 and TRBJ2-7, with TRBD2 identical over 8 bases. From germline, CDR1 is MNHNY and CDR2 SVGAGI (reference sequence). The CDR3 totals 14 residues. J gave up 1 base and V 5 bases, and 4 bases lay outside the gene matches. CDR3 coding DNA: TGTGCCAGCAGTCCCGGGACTAGGTCCTACGAGCAGTACTTC. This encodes CASSPGTRSYEQYF.

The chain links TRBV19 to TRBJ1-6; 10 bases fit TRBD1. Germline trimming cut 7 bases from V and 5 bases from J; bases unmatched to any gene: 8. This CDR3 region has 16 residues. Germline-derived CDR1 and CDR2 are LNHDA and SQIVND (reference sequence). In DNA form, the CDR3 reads TGTGCCAGTACTACCGGGACAGGGGTCAATAATTCACCCCTCCACTTT. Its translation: CASTTGTGVNNSPLHF. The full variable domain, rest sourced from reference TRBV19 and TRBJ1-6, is DGGITQSPKYLFRKEGQNVTLSCEQNLNHDAMYWYRQDPGQGLRLIYYSQIVNDFQKGDIAEGYSVSREKKESFPLTVTSAQKNPTAFYLCASTTGTGVNNSPLHFGNGTRLTVT.